Following are 19 T cell receptor beta chains from one sample sequenced in a study of OX40 agonist ivuxolimab in advanced cancers. Repertoires were generated with immunoSEQ multiplex PCR, while TCRdb's copy carries only in-frame clones and drops some. Seen here are 150,000 to 190,000 clones, 85% to 95% observed once, and the top ten hold under 0.4%. Sequencing used CD4+ or CD8+ T cells sorted from blood, obtained in a trial of the OX40 agonist ivuxolimab. The receptors stem from an adult with an advanced solid tumor such as melanoma, head and neck, liver or kidney cancer.

The V and J genes are TRBV5-1 and TRBJ1-4; D remains unclear. This CDR3 has 15 residues. Germline-derived CDR1 and CDR2 are SGHRS and YFSETQ. Trimming left V 7 bases short and J 5 bases short, with 18 bases between. The CDR3 protein is CASGPDGLYNEKLFF. The CDR3 region has the DNA TGCGCCAGCGGCCCCGACGGCCTCTACAATGAAAAACTGTTTTTT. The full variable domain, rest sourced from reference TRBV5-1 and TRBJ1-4, is KAGVTQTPRYLIKTRGQQVTLSCSPISGHRSVSWYQQTPGQGLQFLFEYFSETQRNKGNFPGRFSGRQFSNSRSEMNVSTLELGDSALYLCASGPDGLYNEKLFFGSGTQLSVL.

The chain is built from TRBV5-4 and TRBJ2-5; a weak D match, TRBD1 (5 bases). The CDR3 has 14 amino acids. Germline V gene data show CDR1 as SGHNT and CDR2 as YYREEE (reference sequence). The ends were cut back, 1 base at V and 4 bases at J, with 11 bases in the middle. This chain's CDR3 is CASSLKGEIETQYF. DNA for the CDR3: TGTGCCAGCAGCTTGAAAGGGGAAATAGAGACCCAGTACTTC.

V gene TRBV6-6 combines with J gene TRBJ2-1; 10 bases match TRBD1. The CDR3 extends over 16 amino acids. V trimming: 6 bases; J trimming: 6 bases; junction bases outside the gene matches: 11. Germline lookup yields CDR1 MNHNY and CDR2 SVGAGI (reference sequence). The CDR3 DNA reads as TGTGCCAGCAGCCTGCCGGGACAGGGGTTTCGCAATGAGCAGTTCTTC. It specifies CASSLPGQGFRNEQFF.

The chain combines TRBV10-3 with TRBJ2-1; 8 nucleotides align to TRBD1. This CDR3 has 15 residues. Per germline, CDR1 ENHRY and CDR2 SYGVKD. V shed 6 bases and J 5 bases; nucleotides not matched to a gene: 9. Here the CDR3 reads CAIRLTGVGNNEQFF. CDR3 DNA: TGTGCCATCAGGTTGACAGGGGTAGGGAACAATGAGCAGTTCTTC.

This clone was recorded only once. The rearrangement links TRBV9 to TRBJ2-3; D is unresolved. V dropped 4 bases and J dropped 0 bases, with 9 bases sitting between them. Germline CDR1 and CDR2: SGDLS and YYNGEE. The CDR3 loop spans 14 amino acids. CDR3 sequence reads: CASSPERSTDTQYF. The DNA of the CDR3 is TGTGCCAGCAGCCCGGAGCGTAGCACAGATACGCAGTATTTT.

The rearrangement links TRBV19 to TRBJ1-4; D is possibly TRBD1 (5 bases). Deletions cut 6 bases from V and 2 bases from J, with 10 bases between. In germline, CDR1 is LNHDA, CDR2 SQIVND (reference sequence). This CDR3 contains 14 residues. Here the CDR3 DNA reads TGTGCCAGTAGCGGCGGGGGGACTAATGAAAAACTGTTTTTT. As protein: CASSGGGTNEKLFF.

This chain links TRBV19 with TRBJ2-7; the match to TRBD2 covers 11 bases. The CDR3 sequence is 15 residues long. The V and J ends lost 5 bases and 3 bases, in that order; junction bases with no gene match: 6. The germline V gene encodes CDR1 LNHDA and CDR2 SQIVND (reference sequence). CDR3 sequence: CASSVTSGRSYEQYF. In nucleotides, the CDR3 is TGTGCCAGTAGTGTTACTAGCGGGAGAAGCTACGAGCAGTACTTC.

The chain employs TRBV5-6 and TRBJ2-7; the D gene is possibly TRBD2 (5 bases). Between the trimmed V and J ends, which lost 0 bases and 6 bases, there was a span of 13 bases. CDR3 length: 14 amino acids. The germline gives CDR1 SGHDT, CDR2 YYEEEE. The CDR3 nucleotides read TGTGCCAGCAGCTTGGCGACGGGGTCGCTCGAGCAGTACTTC. Its protein is CASSLATGSLEQYF.

The rearrangement links TRBV10-2 to TRBJ2-6; D remains unclear. Germline V gene lookup returns CDR1 WSHSY and CDR2 SAAADI. Trimming took off 7 bases at V and 3 bases at J, with 4 bases between the two ends. This CDR3 region has 12 residues. The CDR3 loop is CASIYGANVLTF. DNA for the CDR3: TGCGCCAGCATTTATGGGGCCAACGTCCTGACTTTC.

The chain employs TRBV11-3 and TRBJ2-1, with 7 nucleotides matching TRBD1. This CDR3 has 14 amino acids. The germline V gene has CDR1 SGHNT and CDR2 YENEEA. The trim removed 4 bases at V and 7 bases at J, leaving 7 bases unmatched. CDR3 coding DNA: TGTGCCAGCAGCTCCGGACAGGCACGAAATGAGCAGTTCTTC. Translated, it gives CASSSGQARNEQFF. The variable domain in full, completed from reference TRBV11-3 and TRBJ2-1, reads EAGVVQSPRYKIIEKKQPVAFWCNPISGHNTLYWYLQNLGQGPELLIRYENEEAVDDSQLPKDRFSAERLKGVDSTLKIQPAELGDSAVYLCASSSGQARNEQFFGPGTRLTVL.

V gene TRBV11-2 combines with J gene TRBJ2-5, with D unclear. V was cut by 1 base and J by 5 bases, with 8 bases left in between. The CDR3 spans 13 residues. Germline V gene lookup returns CDR1 SGHAT and CDR2 FQNNGV. The CDR3 DNA sequence: TGTGCCAGCAGCTTAGGTCGCTTGGAGACCCAGTACTTC. Its protein product is CASSLGRLETQYF.

The chain combines TRBV7-2 with TRBJ1-5; 7 bases are a match to TRBD1. This CDR3 spans 13 amino acids. CDR1 and CDR2 from the germline V gene are SGHTA and FQGNSA. The V and J ends lost 4 bases and 7 bases, in that order; junction bases with no gene match: 4. The CDR3 nucleotides read TGTGCCAGCAGCTCAGACAGGGAACAGCCCCAGCATTTT. Translating gives CASSSDREQPQHF.

The chain is built from TRBV4-1 and TRBJ1-4; 9 bases are a match to TRBD1. The CDR3 runs 15 residues. V was clipped by 2 bases and J by 7 bases; unmatched bases: 5. Looked up from germline, CDR1 is MGHRA and CDR2 is YSYEKL. CDR3 DNA sequence: TGCGCCAGCAGCCAACCGGGACAGGGTACTGAAAAACTGTTTTTT. Translated, it gives CASSQPGQGTEKLFF.

The chain joins TRBV7-2 to TRBJ1-5; TRBD1 matches 7 bases. J was trimmed by 3 bases and V by 5 bases; bases with no gene match: 7. Germline loops: CDR1 SGHTA, CDR2 FQGNSA. The CDR3 totals 15 residues. CDR3 region: CASSPLDRNNQPQHF. In nucleotides, the CDR3 is TGTGCCAGCAGCCCCCTGGACAGGAACAATCAGCCCCAGCATTTT.

To note about this clone: The same CDR3 also results from other DNA sequences found in this sample. This chain joins TRBV28 and TRBJ2-7, with unresolved D. The ends were cut back, 2 bases at V and 4 bases at J, with 6 bases in the middle. CDR1 and CDR2 (germline): MDHEN, SYDVKM. This CDR3 has 12 residues. The chain's CDR3 is CASSLIGYEQYF. CDR3 DNA sequence: TGTGCCAGCAGTTTAATAGGTTACGAGCAGTACTTC.

V usage is TRBV6-5 and J usage is TRBJ2-7; D not resolved. The CDR3 contains 12 residues. The ends were cut back, 0 bases at V and 12 bases at J, with 12 bases in the middle. Germline V lookup: CDR1 MNHEY, CDR2 SVGAGI. The CDR3 is CASSYSDGPRYF. CDR3 nucleotides: TGTGCCAGCAGTTACTCAGACGGTCCCCGGTACTTC.

This chain connects TRBV30 to TRBJ1-2, with a possible D match to TRBD1 (5 bases). This CDR3 contains 12 residues. V was trimmed by 5 bases and J by 6 bases, leaving 13 bases between them. The germline V gene encodes CDR1 GTSNPN and CDR2 SVGIG (reference sequence). CDR3 protein: CAWGGGIDGYTF. Written as DNA, the CDR3 is TGTGCCTGGGGCGGGGGTATCGATGGCTACACCTTC.

The rearrangement links TRBV27 to TRBJ2-3; D not certain. This CDR3 is 11 amino acids long. Germline V gene sequence: CDR1 MNHEY, CDR2 SMNVEV (reference sequence). V shed 4 bases and J shed 7 bases, with 6 bases lying between them. CDR3 DNA sequence: TGTGCCAGCAGTTCAGTATATACGCAGTATTTT. It specifies CASSSVYTQYF.

V and J are TRBV28 and TRBJ2-7, with D unclear. The CDR3 consists of 14 residues. Per germline, CDR1 MDHEN and CDR2 SYDVKM. V dropped 3 bases and J dropped 7 bases, with 16 bases sitting between them. The CDR3 here is CASSFLSVPQEQYF. CDR3 sequence (DNA): TGTGCCAGCAGTTTCCTCTCCGTGCCCCAAGAGCAGTACTTC.